This T cell receptor beta chain was sequenced in a study of cytomegalovirus exposure and HLA in healthy donors. Researchers ran the PCR with 60 Vbeta and 13 Jbeta primers. Produced via immunoSEQ multiplex PCR; TCRdb's table is partial and in-frame only. The table includes under 200,000 clones, 75% to 90% detected once. CDR1 and CDR2 (germline): KGHSH, LQKENI. The CDR3 totals 14 residues. V dropped 4 bases and J dropped 2; count of bases not matched to a gene: 4. The chain couples TRBV18 to TRBJ2-7; 8 bases fit TRBD1. The source is a male donor in good health and CMV-seronegative. The sample consisted of PBMCs. CDR3 nucleotides: TGTGCCAGCTCACGGACAGGGAGGCCCTACGAGCAGTACTTC. Translated, it gives CASSRTGRPYEQYF.